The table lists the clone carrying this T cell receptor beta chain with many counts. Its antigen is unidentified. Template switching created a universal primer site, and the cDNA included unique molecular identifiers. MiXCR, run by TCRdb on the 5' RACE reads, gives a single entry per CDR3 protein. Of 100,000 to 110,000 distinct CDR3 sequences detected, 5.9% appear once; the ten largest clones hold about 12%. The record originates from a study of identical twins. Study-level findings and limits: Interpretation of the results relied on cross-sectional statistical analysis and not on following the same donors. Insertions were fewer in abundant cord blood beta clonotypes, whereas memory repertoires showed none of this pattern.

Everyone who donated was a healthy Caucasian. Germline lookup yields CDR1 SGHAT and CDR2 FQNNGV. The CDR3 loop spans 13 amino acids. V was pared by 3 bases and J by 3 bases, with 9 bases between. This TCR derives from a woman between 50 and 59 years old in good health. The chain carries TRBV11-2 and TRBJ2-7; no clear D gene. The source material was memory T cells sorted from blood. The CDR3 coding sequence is TGTGCCAGCAGCTTCTACAGAGACTACGAGCAGTACTTC. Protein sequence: CASSFYRDYEQYF. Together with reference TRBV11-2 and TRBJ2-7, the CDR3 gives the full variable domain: EAGVAQSPRYKIIEKRQSVAFWCNPISGHATLYWYQQILGQGPKLLIQFQNNGVVDDSQLPKDRFSAERLKGVDSTLKIQPAKLEDSAVYLCASSFYRDYEQYFGPGTRLTVT.